The sequence of this T cell receptor (beta chain) was determined in a study of blood T cell repertoires in COVID-19 (dated by TCRdb to 2018 to 2021). For the study in its entirety: Samples from collaborators originated in the United States, Italy and Spain and spanned both the acute and convalescent phases of COVID-19. The prospective study material was composed of cDNA or gDNA derived from T cells, B-cell-depleted T cells, or PBMCs. Subjects who had been exposed to COVID-19, were actively infected with it, or had recovered from it provided the deeply sampled blood TCRbeta repertoires that made up the dataset. The repertoires were released in a freely available public database intended as a resource for research on the immune response to SARS-CoV-2. The samples were drawn from two sources: the first 160 participants of the ongoing ImmuneRACE study, and 1,254 subjects contributed by 6 global collaborators. Sample metadata almost always included a de-identified subject ID, COVID-19 status, age in years and sex. Where HLA class I and class II types were available, the types were taken from metadata supplied by the sample provider, not from assay-based typing.

Comment on this clone: The specificity of this receptor is unknown. No quality values exist for individual bases; no much larger clone is one base distant.

TCRbeta CDR3 regions were amplified from genomic DNA using the immunoSEQ Assay, a bias-controlled multiplex PCR. As for how the authors treated the data: Nucleated cell counts per sample were estimated from amplification of reference gene primers within the assay. To quantify the absolute abundance of each unique TCRbeta CDR3 rearrangement, sequence reads were collapsed and filtered. Productive Simpson clonality was computed per sample as the square root of Simpson's diversity index over productive rearrangements. The table comes from immuneACCESS by way of TCRdb, which keeps in-frame sequences with V and J called. Part of the clones is missing from these tables; in studies checked, under half for an unresolved V gene and the rest for unknown reasons. V, J and clone size reflect that table, while D and trimming were determined from the DNA. In all, the sample holds a few hundred thousand clones, and roughly 84% of those were seen once. Around 3.2% of the sample goes to the ten largest clones.

V is clipped by 2 bases and J by 5 bases, and the sequence between their germline boundaries is 15 bases long. The CDR3 numbers 15 residues from cysteine through phenylalanine. Here the CDR3 DNA is all that survives: 45 bases in frame from base 1. Looking up the germline V gene (reference sequence) yields CDR1 LNHDA and CDR2 SQIVND. Each collaborating institution followed its own protocols to collect whole blood in K2EDTA tubes. For TCRbeta analysis, collaborators shipped samples in one of three forms: frozen whole blood, isolated PBMCs, or DNA extracted from either of those sample types. Results and caveats for the whole study, not just this receptor: Clinical and demographic metadata were provided uncurated, with the amount varying by source and participant.

The sequence was obtained from a woman aged 18-30 years with acute or convalescent COVID-19. The sequence links TRBV19 to TRBJ2-5; TRBD1 is possibly the D segment (6 matching bases). Sequencing input: peripheral blood. Read as DNA, the sequence is TGTGCCAGTAGTATATCCTGGACAGCTTTGGAGACCCAGTACTTC. The resulting protein is CASSISWTALETQYF.